These T cell receptor beta chains were read from a single sample in a study of blood T cell repertoires in COVID-19. Profiling relied on immunoSEQ multiplex PCR, and the TCRdb table lists in-frame clones only, not all of them. The sample lists a few hundred thousand clones, more than 75% occurring once. Sequencing was performed on PBMCs or T cells enriched from blood (not recorded which). These receptors were taken from a woman aged 18 to 35 who had recovered from COVID-19. CDR3s include the opening cysteine and the closing phenylalanine or tryptophan. D genes are given only for firm matches. Clone size is shown for a subset of rows, as once, few, many or a class of expanded clone.

V: TRBV28
D: -
size: -
J: TRBJ1-6
CDR3: CASSFERINSPLHF
DNA: TGTGCCAGCAGTTTCGAGCGGATTAATTCACCCCTCCACTTT

V: TRBV10-3
D: -
size: -
J: TRBJ1-3
CDR3: CAISESRVNSGNTIYF
DNA: TGTGCCATCAGTGAGTCACGGGTAAACTCTGGAAACACCATATATTTT

V: TRBV10-3
D: -
size: -
J: TRBJ1-5
CDR3: CAIKEQGNQPQHF
DNA: TGTGCCATCAAAGAACAGGGAAATCAGCCCCAGCATTTT

V: TRBV19
D: TRBD1
size: -
J: TRBJ1-1
CDR3: CASRTRDRGMDTEAFF
DNA: TGTGCCAGTAGGACTCGGGACAGGGGGATGGACACTGAAGCTTTCTTT

V: TRBV5-8
D: TRBD1
size: once
J: TRBJ1-2
CDR3: CASSLEPGTGWNYGYTF
DNA: TGTGCCAGCAGCTTGGAACCCGGGACAGGGTGGAACTATGGCTACACCTTC

V: TRBV6-5
D: -
size: -
J: TRBJ1-1
CDR3: CASAGPAEAFF
DNA: TGTGCCAGCGCAGGTCCGGCTGAAGCTTTCTTT

V: TRBV5-6
D: -
size: -
J: TRBJ1-1
CDR3: CASSLQWGRVNTEAFF
DNA: TGTGCCAGCAGCTTACAGTGGGGGCGAGTGAACACTGAAGCTTTCTTT

V: TRBV3-1/TRBV3-2
D: -
size: -
J: TRBJ1-5
CDR3: CASSQVAGVGNQPQHF
DNA: TGTGCCAGCAGCCAAGTTGCGGGGGTGGGCAATCAGCCCCAGCATTTT

V: TRBV30
D: TRBD1
size: few
J: TRBJ1-1
CDR3: CAWAENRGETEAFF
DNA: TGTGCCTGGGCTGAAAACAGGGGAGAGACTGAAGCTTTCTTT

V: TRBV7-6
D: TRBD2
size: -
J: TRBJ2-1
CDR3: CASSPRGSGGLSSYNEQFF
DNA: TGTGCCAGCAGCCCCCGGGGTAGCGGGGGCCTCAGCTCCTACAATGAGCAGTTCTTC

V: TRBV18
D: -
size: -
J: TRBJ2-6
CDR3: CASSSTGSGANVLTF
DNA: TGTGCCAGCTCATCTACAGGGTCGGGGGCCAACGTCCTGACTTTC

V: TRBV24-1
D: -
size: -
J: TRBJ2-3
CDR3: CATSDLVTDTQYF
DNA: TGTGCCACCAGTGATTTGGTAACAGATACGCAGTATTTT

V: TRBV12-3/TRBV12-4
D: -
size: -
J: TRBJ2-3
CDR3: CASSFLSTDTQYF
DNA: TGTGCCAGCAGTTTCCTGAGCACAGATACGCAGTATTTT

V: TRBV28
D: -
size: -
J: TRBJ1-1
CDR3: CASKTYTEAFF
DNA: TGTGCCAGCAAGACTTACACTGAAGCTTTCTTT

V: TRBV9
D: TRBD2
size: -
J: TRBJ2-2
CDR3: CASSVGWSSGGPNTGELFF
DNA: TGTGCCAGCAGCGTAGGATGGAGTAGCGGGGGGCCCAACACCGGGGAGCTGTTTTTT